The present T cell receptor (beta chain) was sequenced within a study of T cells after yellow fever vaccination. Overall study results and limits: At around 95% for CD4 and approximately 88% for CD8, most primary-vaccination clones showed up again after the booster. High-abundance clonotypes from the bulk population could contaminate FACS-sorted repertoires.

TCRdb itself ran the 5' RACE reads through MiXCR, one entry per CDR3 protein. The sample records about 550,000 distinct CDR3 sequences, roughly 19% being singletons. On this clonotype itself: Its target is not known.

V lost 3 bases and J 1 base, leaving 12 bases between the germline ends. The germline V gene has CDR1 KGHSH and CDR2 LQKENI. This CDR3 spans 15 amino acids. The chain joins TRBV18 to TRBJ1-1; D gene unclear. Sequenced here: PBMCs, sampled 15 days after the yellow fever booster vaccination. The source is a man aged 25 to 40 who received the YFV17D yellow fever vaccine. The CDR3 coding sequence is TGTGCCAGCTCACCTAGGCGCAATTCGAACACTGAAGCTTTCTTT. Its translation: CASSPRRNSNTEAFF. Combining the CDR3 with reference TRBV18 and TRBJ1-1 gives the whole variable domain NAGVMQNPRHLVRRRGQEARLRCSPMKGHSHVYWYRQLPEEGLKFMVYLQKENIIDESGMPKERFSAEFPKEGPSILRIQQVVRGDSAAYFCASSPRRNSNTEAFFGQGTRLTVV.